This TCR beta chain was sequenced during a study of blood T cell repertoires in COVID-19 (dated by TCRdb to about 2020). Some background on the complete study: The collaborator samples originated in the United States, Italy and Spain and spanned the acute and convalescent phases of COVID-19. The prospective study material was composed of cDNA or gDNA derived from T cells, B-cell-depleted T cells, or PBMCs. The dataset comprised deeply sampled blood TCRbeta repertoires from subjects exposed to, actively infected with, or recovered from COVID-19. The repertoires were made available in a free public database intended to serve as a resource for research on the immune response to SARS-CoV-2. Samples came from the ongoing ImmuneRACE study (first 160 participants) plus 1,254 subjects from 6 global collaborators. The sample metadata nearly always contained a de-identified subject ID, COVID-19 status, age in years and sex. Where available, HLA class I and class II types were obtained from metadata supplied by the sample provider rather than from assay-based typing. Overall study outcomes, separate from this receptor: Clinical and demographic metadata were provided uncurated, with the amount varying by source and participant.

Whole blood was collected in K2EDTA tubes by collaborating institutions according to the institutions' own protocols. For TCRbeta analysis, collaborator samples were shipped as frozen whole blood, as isolated PBMCs, or as DNA extracted from either sample type. CDR1 and CDR2 were assigned from the germline V gene (reference sequence) as LGHDT and YNNKEL. The CDR3 sequence holds 18 residues, the cysteine and phenylalanine included. This entry keeps only the CDR3 DNA: 54 bases, framed from base 1. Between the V and J ends, shortened by 0 bases and 4 bases respectively, the junction contains 18 bases. Comment on this clone: The clone's antigen remains unknown. Per-nucleotide qualities are absent, and no much larger clonotype sits a single base away.

The immunoSEQ Assay, a bias-controlled multiplex PCR, was used to amplify TCRbeta CDR3 regions from genomic DNA. The paper's processing steps were these. The number of nucleated cells in each sample was estimated by amplification of reference gene primers within the assay. To quantify the absolute abundance of each unique TCRbeta CDR3 rearrangement, sequence reads were collapsed and filtered. For each sample, productive Simpson clonality was calculated by taking the square root of Simpson's diversity index across productive rearrangements. What TCRdb holds here is the immuneACCESS table cut down to in-frame rearrangements. Part of the clones is not present; checked against another copy, under half of the missing clones reflect an unresolved V gene, and the others are unexplained. V, J and clone size are taken as reported in that table, and D and trimming were inferred from the DNA itself. The sample includes about 140,000 clones, with 70% to 85% observed a single time. The top ten clones comprise approximately 3.6% of the sample.

Specimen: peripheral blood. The V gene is TRBV3-1 (or the pseudogene TRBV3-2) and the J gene is TRBJ2-2; perhaps TRBD1 is the D gene, with 7 bases matching. This clonotype was sampled from a man between 60 and 75 years old with acute or convalescent COVID-19. Here is the DNA: TGTGCCAGCAGCCAAGAGGAGGGGGCTTGGGGTGGCACCGGGGAGCTGTTTTTT. Its protein reads: CASSQEEGAWGGTGELFF.